The 17 T cell receptor beta chains given below trace back to one sample, sequenced in a study of T cells in Graves' hyperthyroidism and ophthalmopathy. Authors of the study amplified TCR beta CDR3 regions from RNA transcripts. A set of HTBI primers served as the primers for a first-round RT-PCR of the TCR CDR3. In TCRdb, the multiplex PCR reads were re-called with MiXCR into one record per CDR3 protein. The sample has roughly 570,000 distinct CDR3 sequences; less than 20% are singletons. Sequences were obtained from blood. The source of these receptors is a woman aged 30 to 39 with Graves' hyperthyroidism.

The chain recombines TRBV4-1 with TRBJ2-7; D is perhaps TRBD1 or TRBD2 (5 bases each). With 3 bases removed from V and 1 base from J, the gap between germline ends came to 16 bases. The germline CDR1 and CDR2 sequences are MGHRA and YSYEKL. The CDR3 sequence is 16 residues long. CDR3 DNA sequence: TGCGCCAGCAGCCAGGCCAGGGAGCGAGCTTCCTACGAGCAGTACTTC. This gives the protein CASSQARERASYEQYF.

This clonotype was seen ten or more times. The chain has TRBV20-1 and TRBJ2-3; D is unresolved. V lost 5 bases and J lost 0, with 12 bases in between. The CDR3 extends over 14 amino acids. Germline V CDR1 and CDR2: DFQATT, SNEGSKA (reference sequence). The CDR3 sequence is CSASMAGSTDTQYF. CDR3 sequence (DNA): TGCAGTGCTTCCATGGCAGGTAGCACAGATACGCAGTATTTT.

The table lists this clonotype with many counts. CDR3 amino acids: CASSPAGGASYNEQFF. The CDR3 nucleotides are TGTGCCAGCAGCCCCGCCGGGGGGGCCTCCTACAATGAGCAGTTCTTC. The chain uses TRBV7-6 and TRBJ2-1; 8 bases align to TRBD2. The length of the CDR3 is 16 residues. Trimming at V came to 5 bases and at J to 0 bases, leaving 6 bases not matched to a gene. Germline CDR1 and CDR2: SGHVS and FNYEAQ.

This clonotype has ten or more counts. The chain couples TRBV20-1 to TRBJ1-2; D gene unclear. V lost 5 bases and J 3 bases, leaving 7 bases between the germline ends. Germline CDR1 DFQATT, CDR2 SNEGSKA (reference sequence). The CDR3 is 11 amino acids. CDR3 coding DNA: TGCAGTGCTTTCTTAGACTATGGCTACACCTTC. It translates to CSAFLDYGYTF.

The V call is TRBV30, the J call TRBJ2-7; 12 nucleotides agree with TRBD1. CDR3 length: 14 residues. CDR1 and CDR2 from the germline V gene are GTSNPN and SVGIG (reference sequence). The V and J ends lost 2 bases and 7 bases, in that order; junction bases with no gene match: 6. The CDR3, as DNA: TGTGCCTGGAGTCCGGGACAGGGGGCTGTAGAGCAGTACTTC. Residues: CAWSPGQGAVEQYF.

This clonotype was seen many times. The rearrangement links TRBV3-1 to TRBJ2-2; 15 bases map to TRBD2. The V gene's germline CDR1 is LGHDT and CDR2 YNNKEL (reference sequence). Trimming at V came to 0 bases and at J to 1 base, leaving 3 bases not matched to a gene. There are 19 residues in the CDR3. CDR3 bases: TGTGCCAGCAGCCAAGAGGGACTAGCGGGAGGCGTGAACACCGGGGAGCTGTTTTTT. It yields the protein CASSQEGLAGGVNTGELFF. The variable domain in full, completed from reference TRBV3-1 and TRBJ2-2, reads DTAVSQTPKYLVTQMGNDKSIKCEQNLGHDTMYWYKQDSKKFLKIMFSYNNKELIINETVPNRFSPKSPDKAHLNLHINSLELGDSAVYFCASSQEGLAGGVNTGELFFGEGSRLTVL.

This clonotype was seen ten or more times. CDR3 coding DNA: TGTGCCAGCAGCTTAGCCCCGGCAGCCCGCAGCTATGGCTACACCTTC. It codes for CASSLAPAARSYGYTF. The V gene is TRBV11-1, the J gene TRBJ1-2; no clear D gene. The CDR3 runs 16 residues. In germline, CDR1 is SGHAT, CDR2 FQDESV (reference sequence). V was cut by 0 bases and J by 4 bases, with 15 bases left in between.

This clonotype was counted ten times or more. V is TRBV7-3 and J is TRBJ2-5, with a tentative D call TRBD1 (6 bases). The germline V gene encodes CDR1 SGHTA and CDR2 FQGTGA. CDR3 size: 15 residues. The V end was cut by 6 bases, the J end by 5 bases, with 19 bases between. CDR3 region: CASRSGQSVGETQYF. The CDR3 region has the DNA TGTGCCAGCAGGTCCGGACAGTCGGTAGGGGAGACCCAGTACTTC.

This clonotype was observed many times. This rearrangement joins TRBV7-2 to TRBJ2-6, with 7 bases matching TRBD1. Unmatched junction bases numbered 4, after V lost 6 bases and J lost 2 bases. CDR1 SGHTA and CDR2 FQGNSA come from the germline V gene. This CDR3 comprises 15 residues. The CDR3 nucleotides read TGTGCCAGCAGTTTTGGGACAGCTGGGGCCAACGTCCTGACTTTC. Protein sequence: CASSFGTAGANVLTF.

This clonotype was counted at least ten times. V usage is TRBV6-1 and J usage is TRBJ2-1; TRBD2 might be the D (5 bases). This CDR3 contains 18 residues. The germline V and J ends were trimmed by 5 bases and 8 bases, with 28 bases remaining between them. CDR1 and CDR2 (germline): MNHNS, SASEGT. CDR3 protein: CASSRRLTRRPLQHEQFF. CDR3 DNA: TGTGCCAGCAGTCGCCGACTCACTAGGCGCCCCCTCCAGCATGAGCAGTTCTTC.

This clonotype was counted ten times or more. The chain has TRBV2 and TRBJ1-2; D gene unclear. V was pared by 2 bases and J by 6 bases, with 13 bases between. The CDR3 is 14 amino acids. The germline V gene has CDR1 SNHLY and CDR2 FYNNEI. The CDR3 nucleotides are TGTGCCAGCAGTGAATGGACGGCCTCGCATGGCTACACCTTC. It is translated as CASSEWTASHGYTF.

This clonotype has a count of ten or more. The chain combines TRBV3-1 with TRBJ2-1; 12 bases agree with TRBD2. The V segment lost 5 bases and the J segment 4 bases; nucleotides outside the gene matches: 6. Germline CDR1 and CDR2: LGHDT and YNNKEL (reference sequence). The CDR3 extends over 16 amino acids. CDR3 coding DNA: TGTGCCAGCAGCTTCGGACTAGCGGGATTATACAATGAGCAGTTCTTC. It encodes CASSFGLAGLYNEQFF.

This chain joins TRBV27 and TRBJ1-1; D is unclear. The CDR3 runs to 15 residues. Germline assignment: CDR1 MNHEY and CDR2 SMNVEV (reference sequence). V was cut by 0 bases and J by 3 bases, with 11 bases left in between. As DNA, the CDR3 is TGTGCCAGCAGTTTATCGCAAAGGGCTTACACTGAAGCTTTCTTT. This translates into CASSLSQRAYTEAFF.

This clonotype was observed at least ten times. V usage is TRBV20-1 and J usage is TRBJ2-7; 8 nucleotides line up with TRBD2. The length of the CDR3 is 16 residues. V lost 1 base, J lost 1 base, and 9 bases stayed unmatched. CDR1 and CDR2 from the germline V gene are DFQATT and SNEGSKA (reference sequence). The CDR3 sequence: CSARGPSGGPSYEQYF. CDR3 sequence (DNA): TGCAGTGCTAGAGGGCCCTCGGGAGGGCCATCCTACGAGCAGTACTTC.

The rearrangement uses TRBV30 and TRBJ2-2, with D perhaps TRBD2 (7 bases). The CDR3 runs to 13 residues. Germline lookup yields CDR1 GTSNPN and CDR2 SVGIG (reference sequence). V lost 4 bases to trimming and J lost 7 bases, with 13 bases between them. In DNA form, the CDR3 reads TGTGCCTGGAATCGAGGGGGGGTCGGGGAGCTGTTTTTT. Its translation is CAWNRGGVGELFF.

The table lists this clonotype with a few counts. The J gene is TRBJ2-5, the V gene TRBV6-2 or TRBV6-3; D call uncertain. The CDR3 runs 14 residues. Germline-derived CDR1 and CDR2 are MNHEY and SVGEGT. Trimming pared 5 bases from V and 7 bases from J, leaving 17 bases between. In nucleotides, the CDR3 is TGTGCCAGCAGTGGCAACAAACGTTTATTGACCCAGTACTTC. Amino acids: CASSGNKRLLTQYF.

This rearrangement joins TRBV27 to TRBJ1-2, with no clear D. V lost 6 bases and J lost 8, with 7 bases in between. Germline CDR1 is MNHEY and CDR2 is SMNVEV (reference sequence). The CDR3 extends over 10 amino acids. CDR3 DNA sequence: TGTGCCAGCAGCCTCTGGGGCTACACCTTC. This gives the protein CASSLWGYTF.